This paragraph reports one T cell receptor (beta chain). The data originate from a study of blood T cell repertoires in COVID-19. The wider study: T cells, B-cell-depleted T cells, or PBMCs supplied cDNA or gDNA.

The ends were cut back, 0 bases at V and 0 bases at J, with 9 bases in the middle. Germline loops: CDR1 SGHAT, CDR2 FQNNGV. The CDR3 contains 16 residues. Enrollment of patients from Seattle took place during active infection, with longitudinal follow-up. In the source study's methods: Amplification with reference gene primers provided the estimates of nucleated cell counts. Data came from immunoSEQ multiplex PCR; TCRdb stores just in-frame clones and leaves some out. That table is the source of V, J and clone size, and D and trimming were worked out from the DNA. The sample lists fewer than 400,000 clones; 90% were seen once.

The TCR was taken from a woman younger than 45 with COVID-19, enrolled during active disease. The genes are TRBV11-2 and TRBJ2-1; D might be TRBD2 (5 bases). Sequences were obtained from peripheral blood. CDR3 amino acids: CASSLESGSSYNEQFF. The CDR3 DNA reads as TGTGCCAGCAGCTTAGAATCGGGGAGCTCCTACAATGAGCAGTTCTTC.